The T cell receptor beta chain under discussion was sequenced for a study of T cell responses to AZD1222 COVID-19 vaccine. Trimming removed 2 bases at V and 4 bases at J, with 15 bases between. This CDR3 comprises 16 residues. Germline loops: CDR1 LNHDA, CDR2 SQIVND (reference sequence). Regarding this clone: As yet, its antigen is unknown.

Study observations and caveats: A reported finding is that nearly half of spike-specific TCRs target unmutated variant regions. Sampling captured repertoires only after the peak T cell response.

Sequencing used immunoSEQ multiplex PCR; TCRdb keeps in-frame clones, though not all of them. The sample lists 150,000 to 180,000 clones, about 88% occurring once. This TCR was sampled from an adult in good health. The specimen comprised peripheral blood, sampled on day 0 of AZD1222 vaccination. The J gene is TRBJ1-5, the V gene TRBV19; no clear D. The CDR3 DNA sequence: TGTGCCAGTAGTATACGCACTTCCGGGAGTAATCAGCCCCAGCATTTT. It is translated as CASSIRTSGSNQPQHF.